The 12 T cell receptor beta chains in this list originate from one sample, sequenced in a study of shared clonotypes between healthy human individuals (dated by TCRdb to 2019 to 2021). Libraries were prepared through the immunoSEQ multiplex PCR assay. Drawn from immuneACCESS, this table holds only the in-frame rearrangements with V and J called that TCRdb kept. Clones are partly lost; checked studies trace under half to an unresolved V gene and leave the rest unexplained. Recorded for this sample are around 2.5 million clones; roughly 93% of them occurred a single time. The ten largest clones take up around 0.4% of the sample. Sequencing was carried out using naive CD4+ T cells from PBMCs. The cell subset or site label on this specimen signifies: CD45RA+ positively selected. All receptors derive from a man younger than 30 in good health. Some clones in this sample may be carry-over from other donors' samples.

This sequence joins TRBV10-2 and TRBJ2-7, with D possibly being TRBD1 (5 bases). Germline CDR1 reads WSHSY; CDR2 reads SAAADI. V lost 3 bases and J lost 5, with 14 bases in between. The CDR3 extends over 14 amino acids. The CDR3 is CASSDRQGADEQYF. CDR3 coding DNA: TGCGCCAGCAGTGATCGGCAGGGCGCCGACGAGCAGTACTTC.

The rearrangement uses TRBV16 and TRBJ1-2; D not certain. Trimming stripped 3 bases from V and 3 bases from J, with 5 bases between. Per germline, CDR1 KGHSY and CDR2 FQNENV. There are 12 residues in the CDR3. The CDR3, as DNA: TGTGCCAGCAGCCAGGGATACTATGGCTACACCTTC. The encoded protein is CASSQGYYGYTF.

The CDR3 nucleotides read TGTGCCAGCAGCAAGAGCAGGGATGTGGAAAAACTGTTTTTT. Translating gives CASSKSRDVEKLFF. This chain links TRBV2 with TRBJ1-4; D may be TRBD1 (5 bases). The CDR3 length is 14 residues. The germline V and J ends were trimmed by 6 bases and 8 bases, with 16 bases remaining between them. Germline assignment: CDR1 SNHLY and CDR2 FYNNEI.

The chain uses TRBV7-6 and TRBJ1-1; the D gene is possibly TRBD1 (5 bases). This CDR3 is 13 amino acids long. Trimming removed 5 bases from V and 4 bases from J, with 11 bases in between. Per the germline V gene, CDR1 is SGHVS and CDR2 is FNYEAQ. DNA for the CDR3: TGTGCCAGCAGCACCCAGGGAGGCACTGAAGCTTTCTTT. Its translation is CASSTQGGTEAFF.

The chain is built from TRBV7-3 and TRBJ2-1; the match to TRBD2 covers 9 bases. Losses at the gene ends were 0 bases for V and 5 bases for J; bases not matched to a gene: 11. The germline CDR1 and CDR2 sequences are SGHTA and FQGTGA. This CDR3 spans 18 amino acids. The CDR3 spells CASSLTPLSGSTHNEQFF. CDR3 bases: TGTGCCAGCAGCTTAACCCCCCTTAGCGGGAGTACCCACAATGAGCAGTTCTTC.

This sequence joins TRBV2 and TRBJ2-2; D might be TRBD1 (5 bases). Trimming took off 6 bases at V and 7 bases at J, with 15 bases between the two ends. The CDR3 loop spans 14 amino acids. CDR1 and CDR2 (germline): SNHLY, FYNNEI. CDR3 in amino acids: CASRRQGASGELFF. CDR3 DNA sequence: TGTGCCAGCAGGCGTCAGGGTGCCAGCGGGGAGCTGTTTTTT. The complete variable domain, with remaining parts taken from reference TRBV2 and TRBJ2-2, reads EPEVTQTPSHQVTQMGQEVILRCVPISNHLYFYWYRQILGQKVEFLVSFYNNEISEKSEIFDDQFSVERPDGSNFTLKIRSTKLEDSAMYFCASRRQGASGELFFGEGSRLTVL.

This CDR3 is CASSASWANEKLFF. CDR3 nucleotide sequence: TGTGCCAGCAGCGCCTCTTGGGCTAATGAAAAACTGTTTTTT. The V call is TRBV7-9, the J call TRBJ1-4; no definite D call. The germline V and J ends were trimmed by 5 bases and 3 bases, with 10 bases remaining between them. CDR1 is SEHNR, CDR2 FQNEAQ, per germline (reference sequence). The CDR3 totals 14 residues.

The chain employs TRBV28 and TRBJ2-7; D tentatively reads TRBD1 or TRBD2 (5 bases each). V lost 5 bases and J 5 bases, leaving 25 bases between the germline ends. In germline, CDR1 is MDHEN, CDR2 SYDVKM. This CDR3 contains 17 residues. The CDR3 region is CASSRPPGRSRMDEQYF. CDR3 nucleotides: TGTGCCAGCAGTCGCCCCCCGGGGCGGTCCAGGATGGACGAGCAGTACTTC.

On this clone itself: Other DNA variants within this sample encode the same CDR3. J is TRBJ2-3 and V is TRBV9; D gene uncertain. Per germline, CDR1 SGDLS and CDR2 YYNGEE. With 0 bases removed from V and 3 bases from J, the gap between germline ends came to 5 bases. The length of the CDR3 is 13 residues. DNA of the CDR3: TGTGCCAGCAGCGTAGCTTATACAGATACGCAGTATTTT. Translating gives CASSVAYTDTQYF.

With respect to this clone: The sample carries other DNA sequences with the same CDR3. The rearrangement joins TRBV2 to TRBJ1-2; no definite D call. The CDR3 length is 11 residues. V dropped 3 bases and J dropped 3 bases, with 2 bases sitting between them. Germline V lookup: CDR1 SNHLY, CDR2 FYNNEI. The CDR3 region has the DNA TGTGCCAGCAGTGAGGACTATGGCTACACCTTC. Translated: CASSEDYGYTF. Variable domain in full (rest from reference TRBV2 and TRBJ1-2): EPEVTQTPSHQVTQMGQEVILRCVPISNHLYFYWYRQILGQKVEFLVSFYNNEISEKSEIFDDQFSVERPDGSNFTLKIRSTKLEDSAMYFCASSEDYGYTFGSGTRLTVV.

The CDR3 reads CASSLREDLSYEQYF. Here the CDR3 DNA reads TGTGCCAGCAGCTTAAGGGAGGATTTGTCCTACGAGCAGTACTTC. This rearrangement joins TRBV11-2 to TRBJ2-7; a possible D gene is TRBD2 (6 bases). The CDR3 length is 15 residues. The V end was cut by 2 bases, the J end by 1 base, with 12 bases between. The germline CDR1 and CDR2 sequences are SGHAT and FQNNGV.

This rearrangement joins TRBV18 to TRBJ1-1; a weak D match, TRBD1 (5 bases). This CDR3 spans 15 amino acids. Between the trimmed V and J ends, which lost 3 bases and 2 bases, there was a span of 13 bases. The germline gives CDR1 KGHSH, CDR2 LQKENI. The CDR3 spells CASSPRDDSNTEAFF. The DNA of the CDR3 is TGTGCCAGCTCACCTCGGGATGACAGCAACACTGAAGCTTTCTTT.